This is a list of T cell receptor beta chains from one sample in a study of T cell repertoires in cytomegalovirus infection. No antigen has been identified for these receptors. Each CDR3 protein is one row after TCRdb ran MiXCR on the reads. The top ten clones hold roughly 81% of a sample with some 100,000 distinct CDR3 sequences, 25% to 35% of them seen once. The sample here was CD8+ T cells from cultured PBMCs, taken from culture after CMV antigen stimulation. The receptors shown here come from a human donor in good health (CMV status not recorded). Some clones in this sample may be carry-over from other donors' samples. The CDR3 runs from the conserved cysteine through the conserved F or W. Each record gives: CDR3 length, D gene, J gene, clone size, V gene, CDR3 DNA, CDR3 protein. The D gene is left open where the match is weak. Expanded clones get a size class; other rows say once, few or many, or leave the size out.

>16|NA|TRBJ2-2|NA|TRBV10-2
TGCGCCAGCAGTGAGGGGCCGGCCACTCGCATCGGGGAGCTGTTTTTT
CASSEGPATRIGELFF
>15|TRBD2|TRBJ2-7|NA|TRBV7-4
TGTGCCAGCAGCTTAGTACTAGCGGGGGGGGAAGAGCAGTACTTC
CASSLVLAGGEEQYF
>13|NA|TRBJ1-1|many|TRBV27
TGTGCCAGCAGTTTGGGTCAATCCACTGAAGCTTTCTTT
CASSLGQSTEAFF
>11|NA|TRBJ2-7|NA|TRBV6-6
TGTGCCAGCAGTGTTAGCCTCGAGCAGTACTTC
CASSVSLEQYF
>15|TRBD2|TRBJ2-1|NA|TRBV5-4
TGTGCCAGCAGATTCGCGGGGGGGCTCTACAATGAGCAGTTCTTC
CASRFAGGLYNEQFF
>13|NA|TRBJ2-7|NA|TRBV7-9
TGTGCCAGCAGCTTAGTTTCTGGGGACGAGCAGTACTTC
CASSLVSGDEQYF
>15|TRBD2|TRBJ2-7|NA|TRBV5-5
TGTGCCAGCAGCTCGCTAGCGGGGCCCCCCTACGAGCAGTACTTC
CASSSLAGPPYEQYF
>15|NA|TRBJ2-2|many|TRBV15
TGTGCCACCAGTGCCGGGACACTGAACACCGGGGAGCTGTTTTTT
CATSAGTLNTGELFF
>17|TRBD2|TRBJ2-7|many|TRBV28
TGTGCCAGCAGTCCTCTACTAGCGGGGGACCCCTCCTACGAGCAGTACTTC
CASSPLLAGDPSYEQYF
>15|TRBD2|TRBJ2-1|NA|TRBV12-3/TRBV12-4
TGTGCCAGCAGTCAAACTAGCGGGGGACGTAATGAGCAGTTCTTC
CASSQTSGGRNEQFF
>18|TRBD1|TRBJ2-7|few|TRBV5-3
TGTGCCAGAAGCGAGCCCGGGACAGGGACCCCCGTCTACGACGAGCAGTACTTC
CARSEPGTGTPVYDEQYF
>19|TRBD2|TRBJ2-1|NA|TRBV20-1
TGCAGTGCTAGAGGTTACCCGGGACTAGCGGGGGGGTCCTACAATGAGCAGTTCTTC
CSARGYPGLAGGSYNEQFF
>19|TRBD2|TRBJ2-1|NA|TRBV12-3/TRBV12-4
TGTGCCAGCACCACTAGCCGACTAGCGGGGGAAAGCTCCTACAATGAGCAGTCCTTC
CASTTSRLAGESSYNEQSF
>14|NA|TRBJ1-5|NA|TRBV5-6
TGTGCCAGCAGCTTGGCCGCAGGGACTCAGCCCCAGCATTTT
CASSLAAGTQPQHF
>12|TRBD2|TRBJ2-7|NA|TRBV27
TGTGCCAGCGGATCAAGGGGAGGGGAGCAGTACTTC
CASGSRGGEQYF
>14|TRBD1|TRBJ1-1|few|TRBV12-3/TRBV12-4
TGTGCCAGCAGCCAGGGGGGGTGGAACACTGAAGCTTTCTTT
CASSQGGWNTEAFF
>13|NA|TRBJ2-1|NA|TRBV14
TGTGCCAGCAGCCAAGTTCATGGAAATGAGCAGTTCTTC
CASSQVHGNEQFF
>16|NA|TRBJ2-3|many|TRBV2
TGTGCCAGCAGTGAGGAACTAGCAGGGGCCACAGATACGCAGTATTTT
CASSEELAGATDTQYF
>15|NA|TRBJ2-7|NA|TRBV6-1
TGTGCCAGCAGTGAAGAGGCAGGGTTCCCCTACGAGCAGTACTTC
CASSEEAGFPYEQYF
>13|TRBD1|TRBJ2-7|NA|TRBV18
TGTGCCAGCCCAGCCGGGACAGCCTACGAGCAGTACTTC
CASPAGTAYEQYF
>10|NA|TRBJ2-1|NA|TRBV6-6
TGTGCCACCAACCGGGGTGAGCAGTTCTTC
CATNRGEQFF
>14|NA|TRBJ1-2|NA|TRBV20-1
TGCAGTGCTAGCGACCCCGGACAGCACTATGGCTACACCTTC
CSASDPGQHYGYTF
>15|NA|TRBJ2-5|few|TRBV2
TGTGCCAGCAGTGAAGATCTCGGACTGCAAGAGACCCAGTACTTC
CASSEDLGLQETQYF
>14|TRBD1|TRBJ1-6|many|TRBV7-2
TGTGCCAGCAGCTTGGGACAGGGAGTCTCACCCCTCCACTTT
CASSLGQGVSPLHF
>15|TRBD1|TRBJ1-1|NA|TRBV29-1
TGCAGCGTACCCCCAGGGGGGACAGTTCTTCGTGAAGCTTTCTTT
CSVPPGGTVLREAFF
>19|NA|TRBJ1-1|NA|TRBV6-2/TRBV6-3
TGTGCCAGCAGTTACTCGTTAAAGGGAAACGGACACCCGAACACTGAAGCTTTCTTT
CASSYSLKGNGHPNTEAFF
>16|TRBD1|TRBJ2-7|NA|TRBV11-1
TGTGCCAGCAGTCCATCCGGGACAGGGAAGCAATACGAGCAGTACTTC
CASSPSGTGKQYEQYF
>15|NA|TRBJ1-3|NA|TRBV6-8
TGTGCCAGCAGTTACGGCGCACTCACTGGAAACACCATATATTTT
CASSYGALTGNTIYF
>15|NA|TRBJ1-4|NA|TRBV7-9
TGTGCCAGCAGCTGGTACAGGGATCTCAATGAAAAACTGTTTTTT
CASSWYRDLNEKLFF
>12|TRBD1|TRBJ2-3|NA|TRBV12-3/TRBV12-4
TGTGCCATTATGGGACAGGGCGTTACGCAGTATTTT
CAIMGQGVTQYF
>14|NA|TRBJ2-3|NA|TRBV19
TGTGCCAGTATGCGGACTGCTAGCACAGATACGCAGTATTTT
CASMRTASTDTQYF
>13|NA|TRBJ2-7|NA|TRBV19
TGTGCCAGTAGTCCACAGAGAGACTACGAGCAGTACTTC
CASSPQRDYEQYF
>16|NA|TRBJ1-1|few|TRBV7-2
TGTGCCAGCAGCTCCCGGGGAGGGGGTTCGTACACTGAAGCTTTCTTT
CASSSRGGGSYTEAFF
>13|NA|TRBJ2-2|few|TRBV5-1
TGCGCCAGCAAGGCTCCCAACACCGGGGAGCTGTTTTTT
CASKAPNTGELFF
>14|TRBD1|TRBJ2-7|NA|TRBV6-2/TRBV6-3
TGTGCCAGCAGTCTCAGGGGGCAAAGCTACGAGCAGTACTTC
CASSLRGQSYEQYF
>14|NA|TRBJ2-7|NA|TRBV12-3/TRBV12-4
TGTGCCAGCAGTTTAGAAAGGAGTCCCTACGAGCAGTACTTC
CASSLERSPYEQYF
>16|TRBD1|TRBJ2-3|few|TRBV6-6
TGTGCCAGCAGTTACAGACAGGGCTTTGACACAGATACGCAGTATTTT
CASSYRQGFDTDTQYF
>14|TRBD1|TRBJ1-2|few|TRBV29-1
TGCAGCGTGGGAAGACAGGGGGCAGTTTACGGCTACACCTTC
CSVGRQGAVYGYTF
>14|NA|TRBJ1-5|few|TRBV7-9
TGTGCCAGCAGCTTACCAGGGGCCGGGCAGCCCCAGCATTTT
CASSLPGAGQPQHF
>12|NA|TRBJ2-1|many|TRBV7-2
TGTGCCAGCAGCTTCCAGGGTATCGAGCAGTTCTTC
CASSFQGIEQFF
>16|TRBD1|TRBJ1-5|few|TRBV2
TGTGCCAGCAGGGACACCGGGACAGGGGATAATCAGCCCCAGCATTTT
CASRDTGTGDNQPQHF
>15|NA|TRBJ2-1|few|TRBV7-2
TGTGCCAGCAGCCCGCCGACAATGGGCTACAATGAGCAGTTCTTC
CASSPPTMGYNEQFF
>14|TRBD1|TRBJ2-7|NA|TRBV12-3/TRBV12-4
TGTGCCAGCAGTTTGGGACAGGGGGGATACGAGCAGTACTTC
CASSLGQGGYEQYF
>14|NA|TRBJ1-2|NA|TRBV12-3/TRBV12-4
TGTGCCAGCAGACTCGACGGGCCGGCGGCTGGCTACACCTTC
CASRLDGPAAGYTF
>14|TRBD1|TRBJ2-7|NA|TRBV12-3/TRBV12-4
TGTGCCAGTCGCCGAGCCGGGACAGCTGACGAGCAGTACTTC
CASRRAGTADEQYF
>15|NA|TRBJ2-5|NA|TRBV7-9
TGTGCCAGCAGCTTAATAGGGCTCTCGGACGGGGACCAGTACTTC
CASSLIGLSDGDQYF
>12|NA|TRBJ2-5|NA|TRBV9
TGTGCCAGCAGCACTCCCGAGGGGACCCAGTACTTC
CASSTPEGTQYF
>14|TRBD1|TRBJ2-7|NA|TRBV7-9
TGTGCCAGCAGCCAGTGGGACAGGGACTACGAGCAGTACTTC
CASSQWDRDYEQYF
>15|NA|TRBJ1-5|NA|TRBV4-2
TGTGCCAGCAGCCAAGAAGCGGGGGGTAATCAGCCCCAGCATTTT
CASSQEAGGNQPQHF
>19|TRBD2|TRBJ2-2|few|TRBV4-2
TGTGCCAGCAGCCAAGATCCGGGGCTAGCGGGGGCCAACACCGGGGAGCTGTTTTTT
CASSQDPGLAGANTGELFF
>19|TRBD2|TRBJ2-1|NA|TRBV7-8
TGTGCCAGCAGCTCCCCGACTAGCGGGGGGGGGGGCTCCTACAATGAGCAGTTCTTC
CASSSPTSGGGGSYNEQFF
>13|NA|TRBJ1-1|few|TRBV12-3/TRBV12-4
TGTGCCAGCGGGGGGATTGTAGACACTGAAGCTTTCTTT
CASGGIVDTEAFF
>16|TRBD1|TRBJ1-2|NA|TRBV5-1
TGCGCCAGCAGCTCGGAACCGGGACAGGGGTTCTATGGCTACACCTTC
CASSSEPGQGFYGYTF
>17|TRBD1|TRBJ2-3|NA|TRBV4-2
TGTGCCAGCAGCCAATCAGGGACAGGGGGGAGAACAGATACGCAGTATTTT
CASSQSGTGGRTDTQYF